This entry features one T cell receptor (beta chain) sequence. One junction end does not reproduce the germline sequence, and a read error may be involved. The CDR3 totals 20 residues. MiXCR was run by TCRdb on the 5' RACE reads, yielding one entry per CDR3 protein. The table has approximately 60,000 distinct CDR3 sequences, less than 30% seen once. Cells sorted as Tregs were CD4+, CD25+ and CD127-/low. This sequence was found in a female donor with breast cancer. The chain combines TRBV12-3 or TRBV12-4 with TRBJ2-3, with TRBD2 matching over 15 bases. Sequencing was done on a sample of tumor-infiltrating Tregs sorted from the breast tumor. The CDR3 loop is CASSLRTSGGARRGTDTQYF. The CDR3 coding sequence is TGTGCCAGCAGTCTCCGGACTAGCGGGGGGGCCCGGCGGGGCACTGATACGCAGTATTTT.